One and the same sample provided the 23 T cell receptor beta chains below, sequenced in a study of T cells in women clearing cervical HPV infection. Here immunoSEQ multiplex PCR was the method, and the copy in TCRdb shows in-frame clones only, minus some. The sample totals 25,000 to 35,000 clones. Sequences were obtained from blood buffy coat. Receptors originate from a woman aged 18-70 years with a cervical HPV16 infection that either progressed to CIN3+ or cleared (not recorded which).

As regards this clone: With the read ending 3 residues before the CDR3 end, the germline J gene is used to fill in that end. The chain couples TRBV19 to TRBJ2-5; TRBD1 aligns across 7 bases. CDR3 length equals 14 residues. From germline, CDR1 is LNHDA and CDR2 SQIVND (reference sequence). CDR3 amino acids: CASSFTGVPDTQYF. The CDR3 DNA, read in part, is TGTGCCAGTAGTTTTACAGGGGTCCCAGATACC.

As concerns this clone: The CDR3 is cut off 3 residues early in the read; its end comes from the germline J gene. The chain links TRBV12-3 or TRBV12-4 to TRBJ1-1; 9 nucleotides line up with TRBD1. The junction had 17 bases not matched to a gene; V was cut back by 5 bases and J by 4 bases. This CDR3 is 18 amino acids long. CDR3 region: CASSAPRPLGQGGTEAFF. CDR3 DNA (partial): TGTGCCAGCAGTGCTCCCCGCCCCCTGGGACAGGGTGGCACTGAA.

Of note for this clone: The sequence runs out 3 residues before the end of the CDR3; the remainder is reconstructed from the germline J gene. The chain is built from TRBV10-3 and TRBJ2-7; 8 bases match TRBD1. This CDR3 contains 12 residues. Germline V gene lookup returns CDR1 ENHRY and CDR2 SYGVKD. V was clipped by 6 bases and J by 4 bases; unmatched bases: 2. The CDR3 bases that were read are TGTGCCATCAGCGGACAGGGATACGAG. As protein: CAISGQGYE. The complete CDR3 protein is CAISGQGYEQYF.

Note on this clone: The read ends 3 residues early relative to the CDR3; the germline J gene fills the gap. The genes are TRBV2 and TRBJ2-5; 8 bases agree with TRBD2. Germline V gene sequence: CDR1 SNHLY, CDR2 FYNNEI. The CDR3 runs to 15 residues. V lost 6 bases and J lost 2; bases outside the gene matches: 8. The sequenced part of the CDR3 DNA is TGTGCCAGCAGCGGGGGGGGGCCCCTACAAGAGACC. This codes for CASSGGGPLQET. The full CDR3 protein reads CASSGGGPLQETQYF. The entire variable domain, with the rest obtained from reference TRBV2 and TRBJ2-5, is as follows: EPEVTQTPSHQVTQMGQEVILRCVPISNHLYFYWYRQILGQKVEFLVSFYNNEISEKSEIFDDQFSVERPDGSNFTLKIRSTKLEDSAMYFCASSGGGPLQETQYFGPGTRLLVL.

A remark on this clone: The read finishes 3 residues shy of the CDR3 end, and the germline J gene is used to complete it. The genes are TRBV19 and TRBJ2-3; weak D call: TRBD1 (6 bases). V dropped 8 bases and J dropped 5 bases, with 20 bases sitting between them. This CDR3 is built from 15 residues. Germline V gives CDR1 LNHDA, CDR2 SQIVND (reference sequence). The CDR3 loop is CASLRRTGWVDTQYF. CDR3 DNA, as far as it was read: TGTGCCAGTCTTCGCCGAACAGGGTGGGTAGATACG.

The CDR3 bases that were read are TGTGCCAGAAGCTTGGAGCAGGGGGCATTGGATCAGCCC. It specifies CARSLEQGALDQP. The entire CDR3 is CARSLEQGALDQPQHF. The gene calls are TRBV5-3 and TRBJ1-5; 8 bases align to TRBD1. The CDR3 end falls 3 residues outside the read, so it is completed with the germline J gene. TRBV5-3 is sorted into the ORF group, with uncertain function. CDR3 length: 16 residues. V gave up 0 bases and J gave up 5 bases; unmatched junction bases: 7.

On this clone: The sequenced fragment ends 3 residues before the CDR3 boundary, so the rest is inferred from the germline J gene. The rearrangement joins TRBV5-1 to TRBJ2-2; no firm D call. CDR3 size: 13 residues. V was pared by 1 base and J by 4 bases, with 5 bases between. Germline-derived CDR1 and CDR2 are SGHRS and YFSETQ. The covered CDR3 bases are TGCGCCAGCAGCTTGACTTTCACCGGGGAG. Protein sequence: CASSLTFTGE. The entire CDR3 protein is CASSLTFTGELFF.

Comment on this clone: The sequenced fragment ends 3 residues before the CDR3 boundary, so the rest is inferred from the germline J gene. The V call is TRBV6-2 or TRBV6-3, the J call TRBJ2-1; 12 bases match TRBD2. The V and J ends lost 7 bases and 6 bases, in that order; junction bases with no gene match: 7. The CDR3 totals 15 residues. CDR1 and CDR2 (germline): MNHEY, SVGEGT. The covered CDR3 bases are TGTGCCAGCACTAGCGGGGGGGCCTCGAGCAATGAG. This encodes CASTSGGASSNE. The whole CDR3 is CASTSGGASSNEQFF.

The DNA read from the CDR3 is TGTGCCAGCAGTGAAGGGAACAGGGGCTCCTACGAG. This codes for CASSEGNRGSYE. The complete CDR3 reads CASSEGNRGSYEQYF. This chain links TRBV6-1 with TRBJ2-7; 7 nucleotides match TRBD1. The read halts 3 residues ahead of the CDR3 end, with the missing end drawn from the germline J gene. The germline V gene encodes CDR1 MNHNS and CDR2 SASEGT. Germline trimming cut 1 base from V and 0 bases from J; bases unmatched to any gene: 3. The CDR3 is 15 residues long.

In regard to this clone: The sequenced fragment ends 3 residues before the CDR3 boundary, so the rest is inferred from the germline J gene. The chain employs TRBV5-6 and TRBJ1-5; D is unresolved. This CDR3 is built from 15 residues. Germline CDR1 SGHDT, CDR2 YYEEEE. V dropped 2 bases and J dropped 4 bases, with 13 bases sitting between them. The chain's CDR3 is CASSLAGIYNQPQHF. CDR3 DNA (partial): TGTGCCAGCAGCTTAGCGGGGATTTATAATCAGCCC. The whole variable domain, remainder taken from reference TRBV5-6 and TRBJ1-5, is DAGVTQSPTHLIKTRGQQVTLRCSPKSGHDTVSWYQQALGQGPQFIFQYYEEEERQRGNFPDRFSGHQFPNYSSELNVNALLLGDSALYLCASSLAGIYNQPQHFGDGTRLSIL.

About this clone itself: One end of the junction varies from germline; a read error may be responsible. The read terminates 3 residues ahead of where the CDR3 ends, so the germline J gene completes it. This chain links TRBV30 with TRBJ2-3; D gene unclear. This CDR3 region has 14 residues. The germline CDR1 and CDR2 sequences are GTSNPN and SVGIG (reference sequence). CDR3 region: CAWSALTSSETQYF. The CDR3 bases that were read are TGTGCCTGGAGTGCCCTGACATCATCAGAGACG. The whole variable domain, remainder taken from reference TRBV30 and TRBJ2-3, is SQTIHQWPATLVQPVGSPLSLECTVEGTSNPNLYWYRQAAGRGLQLLFYSVGIGQISSEVPQNLSASRPQDRQFILSSKKLLLSDSGFYLCAWSALTSSETQYFGPGTRLTVL.

Incomplete CDR3 DNA: TGCGCCAGCAGTCCAGAAGACTCTGGAAACACC. This encodes CASSPEDSGNT. The entire CDR3 is CASSPEDSGNTIYF. V gene TRBV5-1 combines with J gene TRBJ1-3; D remains unclear. The read terminates 3 residues ahead of where the CDR3 ends, so the germline J gene completes it. Trimming shortened V by 5 bases and J by 0 bases, and 9 bases separated the two germline ends. The CDR3 spans 14 residues. CDR1 is SGHRS and CDR2 is YFSETQ in the germline V gene.

About this clone: Sequencing ends 3 residues short of the CDR3 end; the germline J gene provides the rest. The J gene is TRBJ1-5, the V gene TRBV20-1, with D possibly being TRBD1 (5 bases). Germline V gene lookup returns CDR1 DFQATT and CDR2 SNEGSKA (reference sequence). The length of the CDR3 is 14 residues. V lost 6 bases and J 7 bases, leaving 19 bases between the germline ends. The CDR3 spells CSAQGGGVEQPQHF. Incomplete CDR3 DNA: TGCAGTGCCCAGGGAGGAGGGGTTGAGCAGCCC.

Comment on this clone: The CDR3 goes on 3 residues after the read ends, and that part is filled in from the germline J gene. The rearrangement joins TRBV5-1 to TRBJ1-2; TRBD1 aligns across 12 bases. Trimming cost V 4 bases and J 4 bases; bases outside gene matches: 5. The CDR3 runs 15 residues. Per the germline V gene, CDR1 is SGHRS and CDR2 is YFSETQ. The CDR3 spells CASSPGQGAAYGYTF. CDR3 DNA, as far as it was read: TGCGCCAGCAGCCCGGGACAGGGGGCGGCCTATGGC.

As for this clone: The read ends 3 residues before the CDR3 terminus; that terminus is restored from the germline J gene. This chain joins TRBV10-2 and TRBJ2-7, with a weak D call TRBD2 (7 bases). The V gene's germline CDR1 is WSHSY and CDR2 SAAADI. The V end lost 8 bases, the J end lost 3 bases, and 11 bases lay between the germline ends. The CDR3 has 12 residues. The sequenced part of the CDR3 DNA is TGCGCCAGCTCGGGGGGCCGCTACGAG. Residues: CASSGGRYE. The entire CDR3 sequence reads CASSGGRYEQYF.

In regard to this clone: The CDR3 end is not reached by the read, which stops 3 residues before it; the germline J gene fills it in. This sequence joins TRBV10-3 and TRBJ1-2; D perhaps matches TRBD1 (5 bases). Germline loops: CDR1 ENHRY, CDR2 SYGVKD. Deletions cut 2 bases from V and 2 bases from J, with 9 bases between. The CDR3 extends over 14 amino acids. Incomplete CDR3 DNA: TGTGCCATCAGTGAGACAGGCCCAAACTATGGC. Encoded protein: CAISETGPNYG. The CDR3, in full, reads CAISETGPNYGYTF.

For this clone: An end of the junction differs from the germline gene, which may be a read error. The CDR3 end lies 3 residues beyond the end of the read and is filled in from the germline J gene. The sample holds other DNA sequences that translate to the same CDR3. The genes are TRBV20-1 and TRBJ1-3; TRBD1 agrees at 9 bases. Germline V CDR1 and CDR2: DFQATT, SNEGSKA (reference sequence). This CDR3 is built from 16 residues. CDR3: CSARGPGQGAGNTIYF. The CDR3 DNA, read in part, is TGCAGTGCTAGAGGACCGGGACAGGGAGCTGGAAACACG.

Worth noting for this clone: Read data end 3 residues before the CDR3 end; the end is taken from the germline J gene. This rearrangement joins TRBV19 to TRBJ1-2, with TRBD1 matching 8 bases. V lost 5 bases, J lost 4 bases, and 3 bases stayed unmatched. The CDR3 spans 13 residues. The germline gives CDR1 LNHDA, CDR2 SQIVND (reference sequence). Here the CDR3 reads CASSPGTGYGYTF. The DNA read from the CDR3 is TGTGCCAGTAGTCCGGGGACAGGCTATGGC.

Measured by frequency, this clone is medium-sized. The sequenced fragment ends 3 residues before the CDR3 boundary, so the rest is inferred from the germline J gene. The V gene is TRBV2, the J gene TRBJ1-5, with TRBD1 matching over 9 bases. Trimming at V came to 6 bases and at J to 6 bases, leaving 6 bases not matched to a gene. Germline V gene sequence: CDR1 SNHLY, CDR2 FYNNEI. This CDR3 has 14 amino acids. The CDR3 protein is CASRQGTGLQPQHF. The DNA read from the CDR3 is TGTGCCAGCAGACAAGGGACAGGGCTTCAGCCC.

Details on this clone: The CDR3 goes on 3 residues after the read ends, and that part is filled in from the germline J gene. The J gene is TRBJ2-1, the V gene TRBV30, with 10 bases identical to TRBD2. The length of the CDR3 is 15 residues. Germline CDR1 is GTSNPN and CDR2 is SVGIG (reference sequence). Trimming cost V 3 bases and J 7 bases; bases outside gene matches: 9. Here the CDR3 reads CAWRQLAGGGNEQFF. CDR3 bases read: TGTGCCTGGAGGCAATTAGCGGGAGGCGGGAATGAG.

Points on this clone: With the read ending 3 residues before the CDR3 end, the germline J gene is used to fill in that end. This chain uses TRBV20-1 with TRBJ2-3; tentative D call: TRBD2 (6 bases). V gave up 0 bases and J gave up 4 bases, with 14 bases separating them. The V gene's germline CDR1 is DFQATT and CDR2 SNEGSKA (reference sequence). CDR3 length equals 15 residues. CDR3 protein: CSARDYRGGPDTQYF. The sequenced CDR3 bases are TGCAGTGCTAGAGATTATCGGGGAGGCCCAGATACG.

As to this clone: The DNA ends 3 residues before the CDR3 does, and the rest of the CDR3 is filled in from the germline J gene. The chain uses TRBV28 and TRBJ2-7; 9 nucleotides agree with TRBD1. The germline V gene encodes CDR1 MDHEN and CDR2 SYDVKM. J was trimmed by 2 bases and V by 5 bases; bases with no gene match: 7. The CDR3 length is 15 residues. CDR3 sequence reads: CASSTRDRVAYEQYF. The CDR3 DNA, read in part, is TGTGCCAGCAGTACCAGGGACAGGGTCGCCTACGAG.

In regard to this clone: The read terminates 3 residues ahead of where the CDR3 ends, so the germline J gene completes it. V usage is TRBV28 and J usage is TRBJ2-2, with no clear D. The CDR3 runs 15 residues. Trimming took 5 bases from V and 6 from J, leaving 16 bases between them. Germline V gene sequence: CDR1 MDHEN, CDR2 SYDVKM. The CDR3 is CASSMPLWASGELFF. Partial CDR3 DNA: TGTGCCAGCAGTATGCCCCTCTGGGCCTCCGGGGAG.